A single sample gave rise to the 27 T cell receptor beta chains below, sequenced in a study of radiotherapy plus CTLA-4 blockade in lung cancer (dated by TCRdb to the late 2010s). The receptor library was made with the immunoSEQ multiplex PCR assay. Imported from immuneACCESS, the table was reduced by TCRdb to in-frame sequences with V and J called. These copies leave out some clones; in studies compared against another copy, an unresolved V gene accounts for under half, and the cause of the remainder is not known. This sample gives about 45,000 clones in total; roughly four fifths of them show up just once. Of the sample, roughly 7.6% falls within the top ten clones. Sequenced here: peripheral blood, sampled from a patient treated with radiotherapy plus ipilimumab. These receptors came from a human donor with non-small cell lung cancer who had stable disease on radiotherapy plus ipilimumab.

This chain uses TRBV15 with TRBJ2-4, with 14 bases matching TRBD2. V dropped 1 base and J dropped 5; count of bases not matched to a gene: 1. The CDR3 length is 16 residues. Per the germline V gene, CDR1 is LNHNV and CDR2 is YYDKDF (reference sequence). The CDR3 protein is CATSRAGLAGENIQYF. For the CDR3, the DNA is TGTGCCACCAGCAGAGCGGGACTAGCGGGGGAAAACATTCAGTACTTC.

This clone was recorded a few times. The V call is TRBV4-1, the J call TRBJ1-2; 7 positions agree with TRBD1. This CDR3 has 15 residues. The trim removed 0 bases at V and 8 bases at J, leaving 9 bases unmatched. Looked up from germline, CDR1 is MGHRA and CDR2 is YSYEKL. CDR3 sequence: CASSQDGAGGRGYTF. The CDR3, as DNA: TGCGCCAGCAGCCAAGATGGGGCAGGGGGAAGGGGCTACACCTTC.

The chain has TRBV29-1 and TRBJ2-7, with a weak D call TRBD1 (6 bases). This CDR3 contains 12 residues. V lost 5 bases and J 3 bases, leaving 11 bases between the germline ends. The germline V gene encodes CDR1 SQVTM and CDR2 ANQGSEA. The DNA for the CDR3 is TGCAGCGTTTTCGACAGGTACTACGAGCAGTACTTC. It yields the protein CSVFDRYYEQYF.

V is TRBV6-1 and J is TRBJ2-5, with 11 bases aligning to TRBD1. This CDR3 is 15 amino acids long. Germline-derived CDR1 and CDR2 are MNHNS and SASEGT. The junction had 7 bases not matched to a gene; V was cut back by 6 bases and J by 4 bases. CDR3 sequence: CASRSGQGGGETQYF. The DNA for the CDR3 is TGTGCCAGCAGATCGGGACAGGGGGGGGGAGAGACCCAGTACTTC.

The V call is TRBV9, the J call TRBJ1-4; 9 bases fit TRBD1. Germline-derived CDR1 and CDR2 are SGDLS and YYNGEE. V gave up 4 bases and J gave up 7 bases; unmatched junction bases: 11. The CDR3 contains 16 residues. The CDR3 sequence: CASSPSGGQGPEKLFF. The CDR3 DNA reads as TGTGCCAGCAGCCCCTCAGGAGGACAGGGGCCTGAAAAACTGTTTTTT.

The chain uses TRBV5-5 and TRBJ2-6; 7 bases fit TRBD1. The V gene's germline CDR1 is SGHKS and CDR2 YYEKEE (reference sequence). This CDR3 has 18 residues. Trimming at V came to 7 bases and at J to 0 bases, leaving 13 bases not matched to a gene. CDR3 in amino acids: CASLKRPGGTSGANVLTF. In DNA, the CDR3 is TGTGCCAGCCTCAAACGACCAGGGGGTACCTCTGGGGCCAACGTCCTGACTTTC.

The genes are TRBV25-1 and TRBJ2-2; D ambiguous. Germline values: CDR1 MGHDK, CDR2 SYGVNS. This CDR3 region has 15 residues. V lost 1 base and J 1 base, leaving 7 bases between the germline ends. The CDR3 sequence: CASSEFAGNTGELFF. CDR3 nucleotide sequence: TGTGCCAGCAGTGAATTTGCTGGGAACACCGGGGAGCTGTTTTTT.

The chain links TRBV5-1 to TRBJ1-1, with a tentative D call TRBD1 (5 bases). The CDR3 spans 14 residues. Trimming pared 1 base from V and 12 bases from J, leaving 19 bases between. The germline gives CDR1 SGHRS, CDR2 YFSETQ. DNA for the CDR3: TGCGCCAGCAGCTTGCTGGGGGGAAGTGAGTGGACTTTCTTT. The encoded protein is CASSLLGGSEWTFF.

In its sample, this clone was seen a few times. The chain combines TRBV6-5 with TRBJ2-7; D gene uncertain. The CDR3 spans 13 residues. Germline-derived CDR1 and CDR2 are MNHEY and SVGAGI. Trimming left V 6 bases short and J 2 bases short, with 11 bases between. As DNA, the CDR3 is TGTGCCAGCAGACCCAACGGGCCCTACGAGCAGTACGTC. Its translation is CASRPNGPYEQYV.

V gene TRBV7-2 combines with J gene TRBJ2-5; perhaps TRBD2 as D (6 bases). This CDR3 has 13 amino acids. Germline CDR1 reads SGHTA; CDR2 reads FQGNSA. V was trimmed by 0 bases and J by 9 bases, leaving 11 bases between them. The DNA of the CDR3 is TGTGCCAGCAGCTTAGCGGGGGGTGGGGCCCAGTACTTC. Translation gives CASSLAGGGAQYF. Full variable domain (rest looked up from reference TRBV7-2 and TRBJ2-5): GAGVSQSPSNKVTEKGKDVELRCDPISGHTALYWYRQSLGQGLEFLIYFQGNSAPDKSGLPSDRFSAERTGGSVSTLTIQRTQQEDSAVYLCASSLAGGGAQYFGPGTRLLVL.

The chain links TRBV28 to TRBJ1-1; D remains unclear. Trimming removed 5 bases from V and 0 bases from J, with 13 bases in between. The CDR3 spans 15 residues. Germline V gene lookup returns CDR1 MDHEN and CDR2 SYDVKM. The CDR3 region has the DNA TGTGCCAGCAGTCCCGCCGGACCGATGAACACTGAAGCTTTCTTT. This translates into CASSPAGPMNTEAFF.

CDR3 DNA sequence: TGTGCCAGTAGTCATCCAAACAGGGGGCTTGGAGAAAAACTGTTTTTT. This codes for CASSHPNRGLGEKLFF. This chain joins TRBV19 and TRBJ1-4, with 9 bases lining up with TRBD1. The CDR3 is 16 amino acids. Germline CDR1 LNHDA, CDR2 SQIVND (reference sequence). V trimming: 5 bases; J trimming: 8 bases; junction bases outside the gene matches: 12.

This sequence joins TRBV2 and TRBJ2-1; the D is unclear. This CDR3 has 12 residues. Trimming left V 8 bases short and J 0 bases short, with 5 bases between. Looked up from germline, CDR1 is SNHLY and CDR2 is FYNNEI. The CDR3 region is CASQSSYNEQFF. In nucleotides, the CDR3 is TGTGCCAGCCAAAGCTCCTACAATGAGCAGTTCTTC.

The chain combines TRBV9 with TRBJ1-4; D is unresolved. Trimming took off 0 bases at V and 8 bases at J, with 20 bases between the two ends. This CDR3 has 17 amino acids. CDR1 is SGDLS and CDR2 is YYNGEE in the germline V gene. CDR3 sequence reads: CASSVEGHMGAGEKLFF. In DNA, the CDR3 is TGTGCCAGCAGCGTAGAAGGCCATATGGGAGCTGGGGAAAAACTGTTTTTT. The full variable domain, completed using reference TRBV9 and TRBJ1-4, is DSGVTQTPKHLITATGQRVTLRCSPRSGDLSVYWYQQSLDQGLQFLIQYYNGEERAKGNILERFSAQQFPDLHSELNLSSLELGDSALYFCASSVEGHMGAGEKLFFGSGTQLSVL.

The J gene is TRBJ1-5, the V gene TRBV28; maybe TRBD1 (5 bases). This CDR3 has 14 residues. The V and J ends lost 3 bases and 4 bases respectively, with 10 bases between them. The germline gives CDR1 MDHEN, CDR2 SYDVKM. CDR3 amino acids: CASSLGGDNQPQHF. As DNA, the CDR3 is TGTGCCAGCAGTTTGGGGGGGGATAATCAGCCCCAGCATTTT.

The V gene is TRBV19, the J gene TRBJ2-5, with D possibly matching TRBD1 (6 bases). Germline assignment: CDR1 LNHDA and CDR2 SQIVND (reference sequence). V lost 5 bases, J lost 4 bases, and 14 bases lay in between. This CDR3 is 14 amino acids long. CDR3 in amino acids: CASSLGTSPETQYF. The CDR3 coding sequence is TGTGCCAGTAGTCTAGGGACAAGCCCAGAGACCCAGTACTTC.

This chain connects TRBV11-2 to TRBJ2-3; D gene ambiguous. The CDR3 sequence is 14 residues long. Trimming pared 0 bases from V and 2 bases from J, leaving 6 bases between. Germline V CDR1 and CDR2: SGHAT, FQNNGV. CDR3 bases: TGTGCCAGCAGCTTAGATATTTACACAGATACGCAGTATTTT. This sequence encodes CASSLDIYTDTQYF.

The V and J genes are TRBV7-9 and TRBJ2-3; 11 nucleotides line up with TRBD2. Germline CDR1 and CDR2: SEHNR and FQNEAQ (reference sequence). Unmatched junction bases numbered 17, after V lost 5 bases and J lost 10 bases. CDR3 length: 17 residues. In DNA, the CDR3 is TGTGCCAGCAGCCCGGGACTAGCGGCGCACAGATACGCATCGCAGTATTTT. Protein product: CASSPGLAAHRYASQYF.

V usage is TRBV28 and J usage is TRBJ1-6, with D perhaps matching TRBD1 (5 bases). In germline, CDR1 is MDHEN, CDR2 SYDVKM. The CDR3 has 14 residues. Trimming stripped 7 bases from V and 5 bases from J, with 12 bases between. This CDR3 is CASTPGGDNSPLHF. The CDR3 region has the DNA TGTGCCAGCACCCCGGGGGGGGATAATTCACCCCTCCACTTT.

This rearrangement joins TRBV18 to TRBJ1-2; 8 nucleotides match TRBD1. CDR1 is KGHSH and CDR2 is LQKENI in the germline V gene. This CDR3 is 13 amino acids long. V was pared by 3 bases and J by 6 bases, with 3 bases of the junction left unmatched. The DNA for the CDR3 is TGTGCCAGCTCACCCACAGGGGGGAATGGCTACACCTTC. The encoded protein is CASSPTGGNGYTF.

This chain joins TRBV27 and TRBJ2-1; 10 bases are a match to TRBD1. CDR1 is MNHEY, CDR2 SMNVEV, per germline (reference sequence). The length of the CDR3 is 16 residues. The ends lost 7 bases at V and 5 bases at J; junction bases unmatched: 11. The CDR3 loop is CASIAAGTGENNEQFF. The CDR3 DNA follows: TGTGCCAGCATCGCTGCCGGGACAGGGGAGAACAATGAGCAGTTCTTC.

The rearrangement joins TRBV13 to TRBJ1-3; tentatively, D is TRBD1 (6 bases). The CDR3 spans 16 residues. Germline values: CDR1 PRHDT, CDR2 FYEKMQ (reference sequence). Trimming cost V 2 bases and J 3 bases, with 14 bases left between them. This CDR3 reads CASSLRGQPVGNTIYF. The CDR3 nucleotides read TGTGCCAGCAGCTTACGGGGGCAGCCGGTTGGAAACACCATATATTTT.

The J gene is TRBJ1-4, the V gene TRBV2; perhaps TRBD1 as D (6 bases). There are 13 residues in the CDR3. Germline values: CDR1 SNHLY, CDR2 FYNNEI. The germline V and J ends were trimmed by 9 bases and 5 bases, with 13 bases remaining between them. CDR3 residues: CASQDSRNEKLFF. The CDR3 coding sequence is TGTGCCAGTCAGGACAGCAGAAATGAAAAACTGTTTTTT.

This chain connects TRBV14 to TRBJ2-7, with TRBD2 identical over 8 bases. V was clipped by 3 bases and J by 2 bases; unmatched bases: 3. CDR1 and CDR2 (germline): SGHDN, FVKESK. This CDR3 has 14 residues. The CDR3 sequence: CASSHTGLAYEQYF. The DNA of the CDR3 is TGTGCCAGCAGCCATACGGGACTAGCCTACGAGCAGTACTTC.

This clone has a single count. The chain recombines TRBV5-4 with TRBJ2-4; 9 bases line up with TRBD1. The CDR3 sequence is 16 residues long. The J segment lost 0 bases and the V segment lost 4 bases, leaving 5 bases of the junction unmatched. CDR1 and CDR2 (germline): SGHNT, YYREEE (reference sequence). CDR3 loop: CASSPGQGLAKNIQYF. The CDR3 bases are TGTGCCAGCAGCCCCGGACAGGGGCTAGCCAAAAACATTCAGTACTTC. Full variable domain (rest looked up from reference TRBV5-4 and TRBJ2-4): ETGVTQSPTHLIKTRGQQVTLRCSSQSGHNTVSWYQQALGQGPQFIFQYYREEENGRGNFPPRFSGLQFPNYSSELNVNALELDDSALYLCASSPGQGLAKNIQYFGAGTRLSVL.

The gene calls are TRBV27 and TRBJ1-1, with D possibly TRBD1 on 5 matching bases. CDR1 is MNHEY, CDR2 SMNVEV, per germline (reference sequence). The CDR3 sequence is 13 residues long. V lost 5 bases, J lost 0 bases, and 7 bases lay in between. The DNA of the CDR3 is TGTGCCAGCAGTGGACAACTGAACACTGAAGCTTTCTTT. It translates to CASSGQLNTEAFF.

This clone came up once. The chain joins TRBV6-1 to TRBJ1-6, with a weak D call TRBD1 (6 bases). The CDR3 contains 14 residues. CDR1 is MNHNS and CDR2 is SASEGT in the germline V gene. With 5 bases removed from V and 10 bases from J, the gap between germline ends came to 15 bases. The DNA for the CDR3 is TGTGCCAGCAGTTTACAGGGTTTTGGGTCACCCCTCCACTTT. Its translation is CASSLQGFGSPLHF.